The 4 T cell receptor beta chains given below trace back to one sample, sequenced in a study of cytomegalovirus exposure and HLA in healthy donors. The PCR used 60 Vbeta and 13 Jbeta primers. The assay was immunoSEQ multiplex PCR, and TCRdb's table has in-frame clones only and misses some. The table has tens of thousands of clones, around two thirds seen once; the top ten hold 5% to 6.5%. The material sequenced was PBMCs. These receptor sequences come from a woman aged 25 to 39 in good health and CMV-seropositive.

The table lists this clone with a few counts. This chain links TRBV11-3 with TRBJ2-2; D possibly corresponds to TRBD2 (5 bases). The CDR3 loop spans 14 amino acids. CDR1 is SGHNT, CDR2 YENEEA, per germline. V dropped 5 bases and J dropped 5 bases, with 12 bases sitting between them. The CDR3 DNA follows: TGTGCCAGCAGCAAGGACTCCGGGACCGGGGAGCTGTTTTTT. Translated, it gives CASSKDSGTGELFF. Combining the CDR3 with reference TRBV11-3 and TRBJ2-2 gives the whole variable domain EAGVVQSPRYKIIEKKQPVAFWCNPISGHNTLYWYLQNLGQGPELLIRYENEEAVDDSQLPKDRFSAERLKGVDSTLKIQPAELGDSAVYLCASSKDSGTGELFFGEGSRLTVL.

The rearrangement links TRBV18 to TRBJ2-1; tentatively, D is TRBD1 (6 bases). Germline values: CDR1 KGHSH, CDR2 LQKENI. The V gene lost 1 base and the J gene lost 4 bases, with 8 bases spanning the gap. The CDR3 is made up of 14 amino acids. The CDR3 DNA sequence: TGTGCCAGCTCACCACGGGACATTTACAATGAGCAGTTCTTC. Its protein is CASSPRDIYNEQFF.

CDR3 loop: CASSLTRTSTDTQYF. The CDR3 nucleotides read TGCGCCAGCAGCTTGACCCGGACTAGCACAGATACGCAGTATTTT. The genes are TRBV5-1 and TRBJ2-3; D is possibly TRBD2 (5 bases). Looked up from germline, CDR1 is SGHRS and CDR2 is YFSETQ. Trimming took off 1 base at V and 0 bases at J, with 9 bases between the two ends. The length of the CDR3 is 15 residues.

The V gene is TRBV7-3, the J gene TRBJ2-7; TRBD2 might be the D (7 bases). With 4 bases removed from V and 7 bases from J, the gap between germline ends came to 17 bases. CDR1 and CDR2 from the germline V gene are SGHTA and FQGTGA. The CDR3 covers 14 residues. The CDR3 coding sequence is TGTGCCAGCAGCTCCTGGGGGGGGGCTGGAGAGCAGTACTTC. Encoded protein: CASSSWGGAGEQYF.